A single sample gave rise to the 29 T cell receptor beta chains below, sequenced in a study of CD8 T cells in ankylosing spondylitis. Study findings and constraints: Typical of ankylosing spondylitis blood, it appeared, was a TCR beta motif of eight highly homologous variants.

These receptors' antigens are unknown. TCRdb ran MiXCR on the 5' RACE reads and lists one entry per CDR3 protein. The sample lists hundreds of thousands of distinct CDR3 sequences; more than 25% were seen once. The sample comprised blood, either unsorted or a sorted T cell fraction (not recorded which). The receptors originated from a male donor with ankylosing spondylitis.

This clonotype was counted a few times. J is TRBJ2-1 and V is TRBV3-1; D is perhaps TRBD1 (6 bases). Germline CDR1 and CDR2: LGHDT and YNNKEL (reference sequence). The CDR3 length is 15 residues. V gave up 4 bases and J gave up 3 bases, with 13 bases separating them. CDR3 coding DNA: TGTGCCAGCAGCCCAACCGGGACATTCTACAATGAGCAGTTCTTC. Amino acid sequence: CASSPTGTFYNEQFF.

Here the CDR3 DNA reads TGCGCCAGCAGCTTGATCGGGCAAGGTCAAGGGGCTTTCTTT. It codes for CASSLIGQGQGAFF. The chain uses TRBV5-1 and TRBJ1-1; D remains ambiguous. Germline CDR1 is SGHRS and CDR2 is YFSETQ. There are 14 residues in the CDR3. V was clipped by 1 base and J by 11 bases, with 18 bases between them.

The rearrangement joins TRBV5-8 to TRBJ2-7; D gene uncertain. The germline CDR1 and CDR2 sequences are SGHTS and YDEGEE. V lost 4 bases and J 6 bases, leaving 11 bases between the germline ends. The CDR3 runs to 12 residues. In nucleotides, the CDR3 is TGTGCCAGCAGCAGAGATCCGGGCGAGCAGTACTTC. Translation gives CASSRDPGEQYF.

The chain couples TRBV5-1 to TRBJ2-1; TRBD2 agrees at 13 bases. The CDR3 is 15 residues long. Trimming at V came to 4 bases and at J to 8 bases, leaving 6 bases not matched to a gene. Germline loops: CDR1 SGHRS, CDR2 YFSETQ. The CDR3 DNA sequence: TGCGCCAGCAGCCCGATACTAGCGGGAGGGGATGAGCAGTTCTTC. It encodes CASSPILAGGDEQFF.

The chain has TRBV27 and TRBJ2-3; 7 positions agree with TRBD2. Per the germline V gene, CDR1 is MNHEY and CDR2 is SMNVEV (reference sequence). This CDR3 comprises 15 residues. The junction had 11 bases not matched to a gene; V was cut back by 7 bases and J by 4 bases. CDR3 nucleotides: TGTGCCAGCACCTTCTTGACTAGCAGGGCAGATACGCAGTATTTT. Protein product: CASTFLTSRADTQYF.

This clonotype was detected ten times or more. The V and J genes are TRBV6-2 or TRBV6-3 and TRBJ2-3; no clear D. CDR3 length equals 12 residues. Germline loops: CDR1 MNHEY, CDR2 SVGEGT. V lost 6 bases and J lost 4, with 8 bases in between. Written as DNA, the CDR3 is TGTGCCAGCAGCGTGTACGCAGATACGCAGTATTTT. Its protein is CASSVYADTQYF.

Here the CDR3 DNA reads TGTGCCAGCGGCGGACTAGCGGAAGAGACCCAGTACTTC. Encoded protein: CASGGLAEETQYF. The rearrangement joins TRBV12-3 or TRBV12-4 to TRBJ2-5; 10 bases line up with TRBD2. The length of the CDR3 is 13 residues. V lost 8 bases, J lost 3 bases, and 3 bases stayed unmatched.

DNA for the CDR3: TGCAGTGCTAGTGTCAGAAATAGGGTGACCGGGGAGCTGTTTTTT. As protein: CSASVRNRVTGELFF. The rearrangement uses TRBV20-1 and TRBJ2-2; D uncertain. V lost 3 bases, J lost 5 bases, and 16 bases lay in between. This CDR3 comprises 15 residues. Germline V gives CDR1 DFQATT, CDR2 SNEGSKA (reference sequence).

The chain recombines TRBV5-1 with TRBJ2-3, with D perhaps matching TRBD2 (6 bases). Trimming left V 6 bases short and J 2 bases short, with 16 bases between. In germline, CDR1 is SGHRS, CDR2 YFSETQ. The CDR3 loop spans 15 amino acids. CDR3 in amino acids: CASMNGGGNTDTQYF. For the CDR3, the DNA is TGCGCCAGCATGAATGGTGGCGGGAACACAGATACGCAGTATTTT.

This clonotype was counted only a few times. V is TRBV20-1 and J is TRBJ1-2, with D tentatively TRBD1 (5 bases). Per the germline V gene, CDR1 is DFQATT and CDR2 is SNEGSKA (reference sequence). V was trimmed by 5 bases and J by 5 bases, leaving 12 bases between them. This CDR3 is 12 amino acids long. The CDR3 spells CSAPRGGYGYTF. The CDR3 DNA follows: TGCAGTGCTCCTCGGGGGGGGTATGGCTACACCTTC.

This clonotype was seen only a few times. In DNA, the CDR3 is TGTGCCAGCAGCTTTGGGGGCGTCAGCACTGAAGCTTTCTTT. It encodes CASSFGGVSTEAFF. The chain is built from TRBV7-9 and TRBJ1-1, with D possibly matching TRBD1 (6 bases). There are 14 residues in the CDR3. V shed 3 bases and J shed 4 bases, with 12 bases lying between them. Germline lookup yields CDR1 SEHNR and CDR2 FQNEAQ (reference sequence).

This clonotype has a handful of counts. The rearrangement links TRBV20-1 to TRBJ2-1; 7 nucleotides line up with TRBD2. Unmatched junction bases numbered 8, after V lost 6 bases and J lost 3 bases. This CDR3 spans 14 amino acids. Germline CDR1 reads DFQATT; CDR2 reads SNEGSKA (reference sequence). CDR3 sequence: CSAQTRDYYNEQFF. The CDR3 region has the DNA TGCAGTGCCCAAACCCGGGACTACTACAATGAGCAGTTCTTC.

This clonotype has just a few counts. The V and J genes are TRBV5-1 and TRBJ1-5; D remains ambiguous. Germline V gene sequence: CDR1 SGHRS, CDR2 YFSETQ. The CDR3 has 15 amino acids. Trimming took 0 bases from V and 1 from J, leaving 8 bases between them. CDR3 in amino acids: CASSLEGYSNQPQHF. The DNA for the CDR3 is TGCGCCAGCAGCTTGGAAGGATACAGCAATCAGCCCCAGCATTTT.

This clonotype appeared a few times. This chain uses TRBV5-1 with TRBJ1-2; no clear D gene. V shed 4 bases and J shed 2 bases, with 9 bases lying between them. This CDR3 has 13 amino acids. Germline-derived CDR1 and CDR2 are SGHRS and YFSETQ. CDR3 amino acids: CASSPDPNYGYTF. The CDR3 nucleotides are TGCGCCAGCAGCCCGGACCCAAACTATGGCTACACCTTC.

In its sample, this clonotype was seen a few times. V and J are TRBV3-1 and TRBJ1-1; D might be TRBD1 (5 bases). Germline CDR1 and CDR2: LGHDT and YNNKEL (reference sequence). Deletions cut 0 bases from V and 3 bases from J, with 8 bases between. This CDR3 comprises 14 residues. The CDR3 coding sequence is TGTGCCAGCAGCCAAGATCTGGGGGACACTGAAGCTTTCTTT. Encoded protein: CASSQDLGDTEAFF.

The rearrangement joins TRBV7-2 to TRBJ2-1; the D is unclear. Deletions cut 1 base from V and 2 bases from J, with 9 bases between. Germline V gives CDR1 SGHTA, CDR2 FQGNSA. CDR3 length equals 15 residues. CDR3 nucleotides: TGTGCCAGCAGCTTAGGTGTAGTAGCCTACAATGAGCAGTTCTTC. Its translation is CASSLGVVAYNEQFF.

The CDR3 loop reads CASSGLLTGTREQYF. CDR3 nucleotides: TGTGCCAGCAGTGGGCTCTTGACAGGGACCCGCGAGCAGTACTTC. This chain connects TRBV2 to TRBJ2-7; 7 bases map to TRBD1. With 4 bases clipped from V and 6 bases from J, the junction kept 12 bases outside the gene matches. The CDR3 sequence is 15 residues long. From germline, CDR1 is SNHLY and CDR2 FYNNEI.

The chain employs TRBV19 and TRBJ2-1; 12 bases line up with TRBD2. From germline, CDR1 is LNHDA and CDR2 SQIVND (reference sequence). J was trimmed by 10 bases and V by 5 bases; bases with no gene match: 6. The CDR3 has 14 residues. CDR3 sequence (DNA): TGTGCCAGTAGTTCGAGACTAGCGGGAGAGGAGCAGTTCTTC. Its protein product is CASSSRLAGEEQFF. The variable domain in full, with the rest retrieved from reference TRBV19 and TRBJ2-1, is DGGITQSPKYLFRKEGQNVTLSCEQNLNHDAMYWYRQDPGQGLRLIYYSQIVNDFQKGDIAEGYSVSREKKESFPLTVTSAQKNPTAFYLCASSSRLAGEEQFFGPGTRLTVL.

This clonotype showed up just a few times. This chain connects TRBV15 to TRBJ1-2; possible D gene TRBD1, 5 bases. CDR1 is LNHNV, CDR2 YYDKDF, per germline (reference sequence). CDR3 length equals 13 residues. V lost 3 bases, J lost 7 bases, and 12 bases lay in between. The chain's CDR3 is CATSSGGLGGYTF. The CDR3 DNA reads as TGTGCCACCAGCAGTGGGGGACTTGGTGGCTACACCTTC.

This clonotype was found a few times. V is TRBV27 and J is TRBJ2-5; TRBD1 might be the D (6 bases). Trimming pared 0 bases from V and 0 bases from J, leaving 17 bases between. CDR1 MNHEY and CDR2 SMNVEV come from the germline V gene (reference sequence). This CDR3 has 18 residues. CDR3 region: CASSLSLQTGKYQETQYF. In DNA form, the CDR3 reads TGTGCCAGCAGTTTATCCTTACAGACAGGAAAGTACCAAGAGACCCAGTACTTC.

The DNA for the CDR3 is TGTGCCATCAGTGAGTCCTTACAGGGGCAAGAGACCCAGTACTTC. This translates into CAISESLQGQETQYF. The chain combines TRBV10-3 with TRBJ2-5; 7 nucleotides match TRBD1. The CDR3 covers 15 residues. CDR1 and CDR2 (germline): ENHRY, SYGVKD. V was pared by 0 bases and J by 2 bases, with 3 bases of the junction left unmatched.

This clonotype was found a few times. This chain joins TRBV20-1 and TRBJ1-1, with D tentatively TRBD1 (6 bases). The CDR3 loop spans 12 amino acids. V was shortened by 5 bases and J by 5 bases, with 12 bases between the two germline ends. From germline, CDR1 is DFQATT and CDR2 SNEGSKA (reference sequence). Here the CDR3 DNA reads TGCAGTGCTCCTAGGGGGATAACTGAAGCTTTCTTT. It codes for CSAPRGITEAFF.

The V and J genes are TRBV5-1 and TRBJ1-5; a weak D match, TRBD1 (6 bases). From germline, CDR1 is SGHRS and CDR2 YFSETQ. Trimming stripped 4 bases from V and 2 bases from J, with 16 bases between. This CDR3 comprises 16 residues. Here the CDR3 reads CASSKGDHSGNQPQHF. In DNA form, the CDR3 reads TGCGCCAGCAGCAAGGGGGACCACTCGGGCAATCAGCCCCAGCATTTT.

This rearrangement joins TRBV5-5 to TRBJ1-5, with 8 bases lining up with TRBD1. The junction had 7 bases not matched to a gene; V was cut back by 0 bases and J by 5 bases. CDR1 SGHKS and CDR2 YYEKEE come from the germline V gene (reference sequence). The CDR3 is 16 amino acids. The CDR3, as DNA: TGTGCCAGCAGCTTGGGGCAGGGGGCTTGGGATCAGCCCCAGCATTTT. Protein sequence: CASSLGQGAWDQPQHF.

Here the CDR3 DNA reads TGTGCCAGTAGTATGGGGACTAGCGTCAGGGCAGATACGCAGTATTTT. Translating gives CASSMGTSVRADTQYF. The V gene is TRBV19, the J gene TRBJ2-3; 10 nucleotides agree with TRBD2. The CDR3 length is 16 residues. The germline gives CDR1 LNHDA, CDR2 SQIVND (reference sequence). Losses at the gene ends were 3 bases for V and 4 bases for J; bases not matched to a gene: 7.

The chain joins TRBV4-1 to TRBJ1-5, with a tentative D call TRBD1 (6 bases). V was clipped by 4 bases and J by 6 bases, with 13 bases between them. In germline, CDR1 is MGHRA, CDR2 YSYEKL. The CDR3 is made up of 14 amino acids. In nucleotides, the CDR3 is TGCGCCAGCAGCCCCCAGGGGAAGGGTCAGCCCCAGCATTTT. Its protein is CASSPQGKGQPQHF.

This clonotype was observed a few times. The CDR3 nucleotides read TGCAGTGCTAGAGATTCATCGGGAGGGTACAATGAGCAGTTCTTC. Translating gives CSARDSSGGYNEQFF. V is TRBV20-1 and J is TRBJ2-1, with 8 bases identical to TRBD2. Germline V CDR1 and CDR2: DFQATT, SNEGSKA (reference sequence). Losses at the gene ends were 0 bases for V and 4 bases for J; bases not matched to a gene: 5. The CDR3 covers 15 residues.

The CDR3 coding sequence is TGTGCCAGTAGTAAGGTCAGGGGTTTTTCCAATGAGCAGTTCTTC. Protein product: CASSKVRGFSNEQFF. The rearrangement links TRBV19 to TRBJ2-1; maybe TRBD1 (6 bases). Trimming left V 4 bases short and J 6 bases short, with 16 bases between. The CDR3 sequence is 15 residues long. Germline CDR1 is LNHDA and CDR2 is SQIVND (reference sequence). The variable domain in full, completed from reference TRBV19 and TRBJ2-1, reads DGGITQSPKYLFRKEGQNVTLSCEQNLNHDAMYWYRQDPGQGLRLIYYSQIVNDFQKGDIAEGYSVSREKKESFPLTVTSAQKNPTAFYLCASSKVRGFSNEQFFGPGTRLTVL.

This clonotype has only a few counts. The CDR3 DNA reads as TGTGCCAGTTCAGACCTAAAAGGCGGAGAGACCCAGTACTTC. Its translation: CASSDLKGGETQYF. This chain joins TRBV27 and TRBJ2-5; D is unresolved. Germline CDR1 MNHEY, CDR2 SMNVEV (reference sequence). Trimming shortened V by 9 bases and J by 4 bases, and 18 bases separated the two germline ends. The CDR3 totals 14 residues.